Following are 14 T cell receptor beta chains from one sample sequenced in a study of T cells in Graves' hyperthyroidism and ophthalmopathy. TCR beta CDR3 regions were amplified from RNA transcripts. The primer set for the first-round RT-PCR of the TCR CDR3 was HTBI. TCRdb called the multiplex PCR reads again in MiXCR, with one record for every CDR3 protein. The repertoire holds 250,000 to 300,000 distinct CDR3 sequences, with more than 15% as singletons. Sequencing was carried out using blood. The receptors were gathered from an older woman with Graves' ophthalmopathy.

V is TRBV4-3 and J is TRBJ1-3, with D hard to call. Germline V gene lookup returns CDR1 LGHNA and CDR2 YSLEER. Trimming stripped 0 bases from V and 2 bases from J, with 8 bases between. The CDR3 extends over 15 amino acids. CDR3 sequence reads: CASSQDFTAGNTIYF. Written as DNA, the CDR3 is TGCGCCAGCAGCCAAGATTTTACGGCTGGAAACACCATATATTTT.

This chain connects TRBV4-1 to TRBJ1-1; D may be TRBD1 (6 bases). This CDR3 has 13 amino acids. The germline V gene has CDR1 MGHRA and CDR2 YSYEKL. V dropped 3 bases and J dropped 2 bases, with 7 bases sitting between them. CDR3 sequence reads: CASSQGANTEAFF. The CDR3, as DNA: TGCGCCAGCAGCCAGGGGGCCAACACTGAAGCTTTCTTT.

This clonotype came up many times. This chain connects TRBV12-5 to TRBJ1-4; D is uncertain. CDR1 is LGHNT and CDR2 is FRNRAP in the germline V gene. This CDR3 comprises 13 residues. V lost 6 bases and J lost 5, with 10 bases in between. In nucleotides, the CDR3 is TGTGCTAGTGGCTCGGCCTCCAATGAAAAACTGTTTTTT. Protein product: CASGSASNEKLFF.

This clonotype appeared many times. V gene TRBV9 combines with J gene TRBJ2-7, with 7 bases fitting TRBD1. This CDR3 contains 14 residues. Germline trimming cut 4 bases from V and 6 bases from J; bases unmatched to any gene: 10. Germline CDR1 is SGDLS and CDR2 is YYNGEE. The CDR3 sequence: CASSQDRVAGEQYF. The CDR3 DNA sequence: TGTGCCAGCAGCCAAGACAGGGTGGCGGGCGAGCAGTACTTC.

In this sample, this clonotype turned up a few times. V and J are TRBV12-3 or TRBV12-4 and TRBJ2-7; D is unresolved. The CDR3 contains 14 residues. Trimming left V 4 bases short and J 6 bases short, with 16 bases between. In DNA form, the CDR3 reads TGTGCCAGCAGTTCGGGCCCCGATAGGGCCGAGCAGTACTTC. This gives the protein CASSSGPDRAEQYF.

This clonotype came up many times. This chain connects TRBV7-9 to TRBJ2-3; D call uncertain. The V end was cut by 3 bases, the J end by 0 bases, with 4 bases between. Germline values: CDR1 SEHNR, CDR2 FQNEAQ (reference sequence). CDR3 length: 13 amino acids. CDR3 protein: CASSFGSTDTQYF. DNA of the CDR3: TGTGCCAGCAGCTTTGGGAGCACAGATACGCAGTATTTT.

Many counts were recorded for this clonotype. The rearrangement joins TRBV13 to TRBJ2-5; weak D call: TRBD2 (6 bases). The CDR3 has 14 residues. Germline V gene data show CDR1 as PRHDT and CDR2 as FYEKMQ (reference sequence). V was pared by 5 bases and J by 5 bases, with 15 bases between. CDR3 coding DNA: TGTGCCAGCAGCGCGTGGGGGGAGGCGGAGACCCAGTACTTC. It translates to CASSAWGEAETQYF.

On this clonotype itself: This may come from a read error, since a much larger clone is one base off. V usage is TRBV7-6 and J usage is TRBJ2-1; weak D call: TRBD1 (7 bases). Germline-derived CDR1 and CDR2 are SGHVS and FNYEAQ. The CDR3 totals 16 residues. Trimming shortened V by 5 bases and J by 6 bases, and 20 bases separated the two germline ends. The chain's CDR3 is CASSPRPGDSRNEQFF. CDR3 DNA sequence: TGTGCCAGCAGCCCTAGGCCGGGGGACAGCCGCAATGAGCAGTTCTTC.

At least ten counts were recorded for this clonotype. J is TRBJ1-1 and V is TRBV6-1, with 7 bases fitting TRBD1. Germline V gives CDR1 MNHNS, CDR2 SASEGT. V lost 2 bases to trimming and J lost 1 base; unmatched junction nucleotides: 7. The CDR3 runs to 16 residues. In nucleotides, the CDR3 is TGTGCCAGCAGTGAATCTCCCAGGGGGTCGAACACTGAAGCTTTCTTT. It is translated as CASSESPRGSNTEAFF.

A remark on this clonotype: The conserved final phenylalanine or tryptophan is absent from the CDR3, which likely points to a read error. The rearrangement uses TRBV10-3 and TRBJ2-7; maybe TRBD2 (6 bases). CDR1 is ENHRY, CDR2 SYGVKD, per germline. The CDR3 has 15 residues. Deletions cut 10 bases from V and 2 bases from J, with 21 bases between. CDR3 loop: CASPFGGTATYEQYL. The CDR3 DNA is TGTGCCAGCCCGTTTGGGGGGACGGCAACCTACGAGCAGTACCTC.

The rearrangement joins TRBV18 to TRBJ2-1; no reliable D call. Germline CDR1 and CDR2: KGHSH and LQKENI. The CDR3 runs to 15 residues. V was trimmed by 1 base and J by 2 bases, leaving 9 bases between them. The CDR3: CASSPRDVAYNEQFF. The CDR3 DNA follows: TGTGCCAGCTCACCACGCGACGTGGCCTACAATGAGCAGTTCTTC.

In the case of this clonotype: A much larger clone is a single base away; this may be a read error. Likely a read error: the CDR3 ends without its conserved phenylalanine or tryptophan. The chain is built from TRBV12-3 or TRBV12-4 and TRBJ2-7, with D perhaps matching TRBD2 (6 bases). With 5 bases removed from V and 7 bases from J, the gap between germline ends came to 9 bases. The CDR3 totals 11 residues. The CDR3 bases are TGTGCCAGCAGTACCGCGGGGGAGCAGTACCTC. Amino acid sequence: CASSTAGEQYL.

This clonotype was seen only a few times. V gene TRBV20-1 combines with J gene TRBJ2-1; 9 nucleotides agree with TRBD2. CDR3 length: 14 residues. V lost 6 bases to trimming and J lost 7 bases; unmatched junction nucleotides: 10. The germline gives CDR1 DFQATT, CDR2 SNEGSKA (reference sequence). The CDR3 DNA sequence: TGCAGTGCCAAAGCGGGGGGATCGAGGAATGAGCAGTTCTTC. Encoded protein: CSAKAGGSRNEQFF.

CDR3 in DNA: TGTGCCAGCAGTTACAAGGCCCGAGGCTACACCTTC. Translated, it gives CASSYKARGYTF. J is TRBJ1-2 and V is TRBV6-2 or TRBV6-3; D gene unclear. The CDR3 has 12 residues. Germline V gene sequence: CDR1 MNHEY, CDR2 SVGEGT. V was trimmed by 2 bases and J by 8 bases, leaving 9 bases between them.